This TCR beta chain came from a study of vaccination and CD4 T cells after COVID-19. Points on this clonotype: Its antigen is not identified.

Documented time point: late sampling 161 to 241 days after vaccination in a few convalescent patients. Treatment described: approximately 9-day PBMC culture with coronavirus spike peptide pools or control peptides (ViraFEST assay). In the ViraFEST assay, peptide-pool expansion preceded TCR sequencing of expanded clonotypes. Oncomine TCR Beta short-read sequencing was applied to DNA from cultured CD4+ T cells. One entry per CDR3 protein, called by TCRdb with MiXCR from the PCR reads. In the table there are under 30,000 distinct CDR3 sequences, over 30% of which are singletons. Study-wide results and caveats: The great majority, 304 of 307 vaccine-specific clones, proved spike mono-reactive in convalescent patients.

This CDR3 region has 18 residues. In germline, CDR1 is SEHNR, CDR2 FQNEAQ (reference sequence). V trimming: 1 base; J trimming: 4 bases; junction bases outside the gene matches: 12. The chain uses TRBV7-9 and TRBJ2-5, with 10 bases fitting TRBD2. The receptor was derived from a human donor who had recovered from COVID-19. The sequencing used CD4+ T cells from blood, cultured in vitro, collected about 7 months after SARS-CoV-2 vaccination. The CDR3 region is CASSLGSHSSGRGETQYF. The CDR3 nucleotides read TGTGCCAGCAGCTTAGGAAGTCATTCTAGCGGGAGAGGAGAGACCCAGTACTTC.